This T cell receptor beta chain was found in a study of Ad26.COV2.S vaccination and SARS-CoV-2 variants. Study as a whole: The COV1001 Ad26.COV2.S trial arm included the donor.

V shed 3 bases and J shed 2 bases, with 20 bases lying between them. Germline V gives CDR1 MGHRA, CDR2 YSYEKL. The CDR3 has 18 amino acids. This clone showed up just once. Its antigen is currently unknown. Findings and limits, study-wide: Substantial breadth was reportedly displayed by spike-specific CD8+ and CD4+ T cell responses after vaccination.

Stated treatment: over 15 received Ad26.COV2.S at low or high dose, single or two shots; several received placebo; per-sample allocation not given. At day 63 after the first vaccine or placebo injection, samples were drawn. Clones were read by immunoSEQ multiplex PCR, and TCRdb kept only the in-frame ones, dropping some. The data hold hundreds of thousands of clones, with 75% to 90% observed a single time. This material consisted of peripheral blood, taken in a trial of Ad26.COV2.S vaccine versus placebo. V is TRBV4-1 and J is TRBJ1-3, with D perhaps matching TRBD1 (5 bases). The TCR originated in a person between 18 and 60 years old who received the Ad26.COV2.S COVID-19 vaccine or a placebo. CDR3 DNA: TGCGCCAGCAGCCAGACCGCGGGATGGGGCCGCACTGGAAACACCATATATTTT. Protein: CASSQTAGWGRTGNTIYF.